Sequencing of this TCR beta chain was carried out in a study of T-cell memory formation after mild COVID-19. General study results and limits: Day 15 to 85 contracting clones showed balanced CD4/CD8; later expanders leaned CD4+.

Employing constant-segment primers, 5'RACE generated TCR alpha and TCR beta cDNA libraries bearing sample barcodes and UMIs. TCRdb recomputed calls from the 5' RACE reads with MiXCR, one row per CDR3 protein. Here the sample spans fewer than 350,000 distinct CDR3 sequences, about a sixth being singletons. This clonotype was recorded a few times. Its target is unknown. The CDR3 runs to 13 residues. Trimming removed 2 bases from V and 4 bases from J, with 8 bases in between. Per the germline V gene, CDR1 is ENHRY and CDR2 is SYGVKD. The chain is built from TRBV10-3 and TRBJ1-2; perhaps TRBD1 as D (5 bases). The origin of this receptor is a man between 18 and 29 years old who had mild COVID-19 (a few samples of this study predate the infection). Cell type and time point are not known. The sequenced sample consisted of PBMCs or a T cell subset sorted from them (not recorded which). The CDR3 region is CAISEIQAYGYTF. DNA for the CDR3: TGTGCCATCAGTGAGATACAGGCCTATGGCTACACCTTC.